The 14 T cell receptor beta chains below come from one sample, sequenced in a study of vaccination and CD4 T cells after COVID-19. Noted treatment: roughly nine-day PBMC culture with coronavirus spike peptide pools or control peptides (ViraFEST assay). The antigens of these receptors remain unknown. With the Oncomine TCR Beta short-read assay, DNA from cultured CD4+ T cells was sequenced. TCRdb re-analysed the PCR reads in MiXCR, keeping a single row per CDR3 protein. Of around 3,900 distinct CDR3 sequences in the sample, 55% to 70% were seen once. Source material: CD4+ T cells from blood, cultured in vitro. Receptor source: a human donor who had recovered from COVID-19.

The chain uses TRBV6-5 and TRBJ2-7, with 14 positions matching TRBD2. CDR3 length equals 18 residues. Germline CDR1 reads MNHEY; CDR2 reads SVGAGI. Unmatched junction bases numbered 8, after V lost 4 bases and J lost 0 bases. CDR3 loop: CASSFWTSGGPSSYEQYF. For the CDR3, the DNA is TGTGCCAGCAGTTTTTGGACTAGCGGGGGGCCTAGCTCCTACGAGCAGTACTTC.

In nucleotides, the CDR3 is TGTGCCAGCAGCTCCACAGGGCAGGAGACCCAGTACTTC. Translating gives CASSSTGQETQYF. This sequence joins TRBV7-2 and TRBJ2-5; D possibly corresponds to TRBD1 (6 bases). Germline assignment: CDR1 SGHTA and CDR2 FQGNSA. This CDR3 has 13 residues. The germline V and J ends were trimmed by 4 bases and 5 bases, with 11 bases remaining between them.

The chain recombines TRBV7-2 with TRBJ1-1; 8 bases map to TRBD1. Per the germline V gene, CDR1 is SGHTA and CDR2 is FQGNSA. The CDR3 has 13 amino acids. V shed 7 bases, J shed 0 bases, and the junction held 1 base outside the gene matches. CDR3 DNA sequence: TGTGCCAGCAAGGGACAGGTGAACACTGAAGCTTTCTTT. It is translated as CASKGQVNTEAFF.

This clonotype was detected only a few times. The rearrangement joins TRBV4-2 to TRBJ2-7; D not resolved. Germline V gene lookup returns CDR1 LGHNA and CDR2 YNFKEQ. The CDR3 contains 15 residues. V was trimmed by 1 base and J by 2 bases, leaving 12 bases between them. The CDR3 nucleotides are TGTGCCAGCAGCCAAGCAAGTGGGCAGACCTACGAGCAGTACTTC. Its protein product is CASSQASGQTYEQYF.

J is TRBJ1-6 and V is TRBV6-2 or TRBV6-3; D possibly corresponds to TRBD1 (5 bases). This CDR3 comprises 17 residues. The V end lost 7 bases, the J end lost 6 bases, and 22 bases lay between the germline ends. Germline assignment: CDR1 MNHEY and CDR2 SVGEGT. DNA of the CDR3: TGTGCCAGCACCAATAAGGAGTGGGGACGTCTTAATTCACCCCTCCACTTT. Translating gives CASTNKEWGRLNSPLHF.

This chain joins TRBV7-3 and TRBJ2-1; a possible D gene is TRBD1 (6 bases). The CDR3 is 14 residues long. Per germline, CDR1 SGHTA and CDR2 FQGTGA. The V and J ends lost 5 bases and 8 bases respectively, with 16 bases between them. CDR3 residues: CASSPSLGGYEQFF. For the CDR3, the DNA is TGTGCCAGCAGCCCAAGCCTTGGGGGCTATGAGCAGTTCTTC.

The rearrangement links TRBV27 to TRBJ1-1, with a tentative D call TRBD1 (5 bases). CDR3 length equals 15 residues. Germline V gives CDR1 MNHEY, CDR2 SMNVEV (reference sequence). Between the trimmed V and J ends, which lost 5 bases and 0 bases, there was a span of 13 bases. The CDR3 DNA sequence: TGTGCCAGCAGTCCATGGGCAGGGATGAACACTGAAGCTTTCTTT. Its translation: CASSPWAGMNTEAFF.

The chain has TRBV10-3 and TRBJ1-5; D is undetermined. CDR3 length: 13 amino acids. The V and J ends lost 5 bases and 1 base respectively, with 6 bases between them. Germline V CDR1 and CDR2: ENHRY, SYGVKD. The CDR3 sequence is CAISRHSNQPQHF. In DNA form, the CDR3 reads TGTGCCATCAGTAGACACAGCAATCAGCCCCAGCATTTT.

On this clonotype: A much larger clone lies one base from this, so it may be a read error. The rearrangement joins TRBV4-2 to TRBJ1-1; tentative D call: TRBD1 (5 bases). The CDR3 length is 13 residues. In germline, CDR1 is LGHNA, CDR2 YNFKEQ. Trimming shortened V by 0 bases and J by 5 bases, and 7 bases separated the two germline ends. CDR3 DNA: TGTGCCAGCAGCCAAGATGGGGGGACTGAAGCTTTCTTT. It specifies CASSQDGGTEAFF.

This clonotype is medium-sized by share. J is TRBJ1-2 and V is TRBV4-1; TRBD1 is a possible D gene (6 bases). CDR1 MGHRA and CDR2 YSYEKL come from the germline V gene. This CDR3 has 15 residues. V was trimmed by 4 bases and J by 0 bases, leaving 12 bases between them. CDR3 residues: CASSPGQQANYGYTF. The CDR3 nucleotides are TGCGCCAGCAGCCCAGGACAGCAAGCTAACTATGGCTACACCTTC.

The chain joins TRBV4-1 to TRBJ1-5, with D perhaps TRBD1 (5 bases). Germline-derived CDR1 and CDR2 are MGHRA and YSYEKL. V lost 3 bases and J 5 bases, leaving 11 bases between the germline ends. The CDR3 extends over 14 amino acids. CDR3: CASSQNQGYQPQHF. The DNA of the CDR3 is TGCGCCAGCAGCCAGAACCAGGGTTATCAGCCCCAGCATTTT.

The V call is TRBV6-5, the J call TRBJ1-5; D is undetermined. V lost 4 bases to trimming and J lost 2 bases, with 9 bases between them. The CDR3 spans 14 residues. The germline V gene encodes CDR1 MNHEY and CDR2 SVGAGI. The CDR3 here is CASSSQAGNQPQHF. The CDR3 DNA is TGTGCCAGCAGTTCCCAGGCAGGCAATCAGCCCCAGCATTTT.

V gene TRBV20-1 combines with J gene TRBJ1-2; a possible D gene is TRBD1 (6 bases). Trimming took off 6 bases at V and 7 bases at J, with 18 bases between the two ends. This CDR3 region has 13 residues. Germline CDR1 and CDR2: DFQATT and SNEGSKA (reference sequence). CDR3 DNA sequence: TGCAGTGCAACCAAACAGGGTGTCGGTGGCTACACCTTC. Its protein product is CSATKQGVGGYTF.

This sequence joins TRBV20-1 and TRBJ2-5, with D tentatively TRBD1 or TRBD2 (6 bases each). Germline lookup yields CDR1 DFQATT and CDR2 SNEGSKA (reference sequence). Trimming left V 0 bases short and J 5 bases short, with 13 bases between. This CDR3 spans 14 amino acids. Here the CDR3 DNA reads TGCAGTGCTAGAGACCGGTTAGGGGGGGAGACCCAGTACTTC. It codes for CSARDRLGGETQYF.